This T cell receptor (beta chain) was sequenced for a study of vaccination and CD4 T cells after COVID-19. Whole-study context: As their vaccination, participants received two doses of either BNT162b2 or mRNA-1273 vaccine. Overlapping SARS-CoV-2, HCoV-NL63, HCoV-OC43 and HCoV-229E spike peptides were used to stimulate cells. Whole-study findings and limits: Spike mono-reactive clones accounted for 304 of the 307 vaccine-specific clones found in convalescent patients.

Treatment: approximately 9-day PBMC culture with coronavirus spike peptide pools or control peptides (ViraFEST assay). Points on this clonotype: Antigen specificity is unknown.

Scientists ran DNA taken from cultured CD4+ T cells through the Oncomine TCR Beta short-read assay for sequencing. DNA came from CD4+ T cells after culture. From the PCR reads, TCRdb called clonotypes with MiXCR, one entry per CDR3 protein. The sample lists some 11,000 distinct CDR3 sequences; 75% were seen once. This sequence originates from a human donor who had recovered from COVID-19. Sequencing was performed on CD4+ T cells from blood, cultured in vitro.

The chain's CDR3 is CATSDSPAGTGQTEAFF. CDR3 nucleotides: TGTGCCACCAGTGATTCCCCTGCCGGGACAGGACAGACTGAAGCTTTCTTT. This chain joins TRBV24-1 and TRBJ1-1; TRBD1 aligns across 8 bases. Unmatched junction bases numbered 12, after V lost 2 bases and J lost 5 bases. CDR3 size: 17 residues. Germline V lookup: CDR1 KGHDR, CDR2 SFDVKD.